The rows below give T cell receptor beta chains drawn from one sample of a study of long-term antiretroviral therapy in people with HIV. Here immunoSEQ multiplex PCR was the method, and the copy in TCRdb shows in-frame clones only, minus some. Seen here are around 15,000 clones, 85% to 90% observed once, and the top ten hold 9% to 15%. Sequences were derived from unsorted PBMCs, sampled 6.9 years after starting antiretroviral therapy. The source is a man aged 45-65 years with HIV. Each CDR3 is given with its conserved first and last residue. D genes are given only for firm matches. The size entry is marked missing in some rows and otherwise reads once, few, many or a size class.

j_call,clone_size,d_call,v_call,cdr3_nt,cdr3_aa
TRBJ2-3,-,TRBD2,TRBV19,TGTGCCAGTAGTAATGGACTAGTCCCAGATACGCAGTATTTT,CASSNGLVPDTQYF
TRBJ2-5,-,TRBD2,TRBV5-1,TGCGCCAGCAGCCTACCCCTAGCGGGAGATTATGAGACCCAGTACTTC,CASSLPLAGDYETQYF
TRBJ2-4,-,-,TRBV4-3,TGCGCCAGCAGCCAAGGCGGCCGGGCCCTAAAAAACATTCAGTACTTC,CASSQGGRALKNIQYF
TRBJ2-1,once,-,TRBV7-2,TGTGCCAGCAGCCTTCGACAGGCCGAGCAGTTCTTC,CASSLRQAEQFF
TRBJ2-1,-,TRBD1,TRBV27,TGTGCCAGCAGTTTGGAGCGGCATAGCAGGGGGGAGCAGTTCTTC,CASSLERHSRGEQFF
TRBJ2-3,few,TRBD2,TRBV6-4,TGTGCCAGCAGTGACATAGCGGGTGTAGACGGGACGCAGTATTTT,CASSDIAGVDGTQYF
TRBJ2-2,-,TRBD2,TRBV7-2,TGTGCCAGCAGGATAGGGCTAGCGGGAGGCAACACCGGGGAGCTGTTTTTT,CASRIGLAGGNTGELFF
TRBJ1-1,-,-,TRBV6-6,TGTGCCAGCATGCGGGTAGGCACTGAAGCTTTCTTT,CASMRVGTEAFF
TRBJ1-3,-,-,TRBV6-6,TGTGCCAGCTCTGGGGGGTGGGGAAACACCATATATTTT,CASSGGWGNTIYF
TRBJ2-7,once,-,TRBV29-1,TGCAGCGTGGGGGGACAGCACGAGCAGTACTTC,CSVGGQHEQYF
TRBJ2-3,-,-,TRBV5-4,TGTGCCAGCAGCTTGTTGCCGGGACTCACAGATACGCAGTATTTT,CASSLLPGLTDTQYF
TRBJ2-1,-,TRBD2,TRBV6-6,TGTGCCAGCAGTCCCTGGACTAGCGGGGCCTACAATGAGCAGTTCTTC,CASSPWTSGAYNEQFF
TRBJ2-1,-,-,TRBV9,TGTGCCAGCAGCACCAACCTTTTGAGTGGGAATGAGCAGTTCTTC,CASSTNLLSGNEQFF
TRBJ2-7,once,TRBD1,TRBV5-4,TGTGCCAGCAGCTCGGGACAGGGCCTCGAGCAGTACTTC,CASSSGQGLEQYF
TRBJ2-7,few,-,TRBV28,TGTGCCAGCAGTCTCTCCCCTAGCATGGCTACCTACGAGCAGTACTTC,CASSLSPSMATYEQYF
TRBJ2-7,-,-,TRBV2,TGTGCCGTCGTTCCGCGCTCCTACGAGCAGTACTTC,CAVVPRSYEQYF
TRBJ1-3,-,-,TRBV15,TGTGCCACCAGCAGAGATACACATCGTGCGGGGGTCGGAAACACCATATATTTT,CATSRDTHRAGVGNTIYF
TRBJ2-1,-,TRBD2,TRBV6-5,TGTGCCAGCAGTTTACTAGCGGGCCACTACAATGAGCAGTTCTTC,CASSLLAGHYNEQFF
TRBJ2-1,-,TRBD2,TRBV19,TGTGCCAGTAGTGGAAGGACTAGCGGTAAGCAGTTCTTC,CASSGRTSGKQFF
TRBJ2-7,-,-,TRBV7-2,TGTGCCAGCAGCCCGAGGACTGTGGATACCTACGAGCAGTACTTC,CASSPRTVDTYEQYF
TRBJ1-5,-,-,TRBV29-1,TGCAGAGACAATAATCAGCCCCAGCATTTT,CRDNNQPQHF
TRBJ1-4,-,-,TRBV18,TGTGCCAGCTCACCACCTCTTGCAGAGGAACTGTTTTTT,CASSPPLAEELFF
TRBJ2-7,-,TRBD2,TRBV19,TGTGCCAGTAGTATACCAGCGGGAGTGGGCGAGCAGTACTTC,CASSIPAGVGEQYF
TRBJ2-2,-,-,TRBV4-2,TGTGCCAGCAGCCAAGAACCGGTCACCGGGGAGCTGTTTTTT,CASSQEPVTGELFF
TRBJ2-7,-,-,TRBV6-5,TGTGCCAGCAGGAGAACCGGGACACCGTACGAGCAGTACTTC,CASRRTGTPYEQYF
TRBJ2-5,-,-,TRBV30,TGTGCCCAGAACGAATTGAAAGAGACCCAGTACTTC,CAQNELKETQYF
TRBJ2-1,once,TRBD2,TRBV6-4,TGTGCCAGCAGTGACTCAGCGGGAGGAGGCTACAATGAGCAGTTCTTC,CASSDSAGGGYNEQFF
TRBJ2-1,medium-sized,-,TRBV7-2,TGTGCCAGCAGCTTTCAGGGTATCAGAAATGAGCAGTTCTTC,CASSFQGIRNEQFF
TRBJ2-2,once,-,TRBV9,TGTGCCAGCAGCCCGTTAGGGAAGGTAGCCGAGACGATCGGGGAGCTGTTTTTT,CASSPLGKVAETIGELFF
TRBJ2-3,-,TRBD2,TRBV4-3,TGCGCCAGCAGCCAAGACCCCTCTAGCGGAACTAGCACAGATACGCAGTATTTT,CASSQDPSSGTSTDTQYF
TRBJ1-1,-,-,TRBV19,TGTGCCAGTAGTAAACCATCGCGGGGGGCTAACACTGAAGCTTTCTTT,CASSKPSRGANTEAFF
TRBJ2-1,-,-,TRBV6-5,TGTGCCAGCAGTTACCGGGTAGGGTCGTTCTTC,CASSYRVGSFF
TRBJ1-4,-,-,TRBV4-3,TGCGCCAGCAGCCAGAACCGGAGGAGGGCTAATGAAAAACTGTTTTTT,CASSQNRRRANEKLFF
TRBJ2-5,few,-,TRBV2,TGTGCCAGCAGCGGGAAGGATCACCTTTACCAAGAGACCCAGTACTTC,CASSGKDHLYQETQYF
TRBJ2-3,-,-,TRBV19,TGTGCCAGTAGTTACCTTCGCAGCACAGATACGCAGTATTTT,CASSYLRSTDTQYF
TRBJ2-1,-,TRBD2,TRBV19,TGTGCCAGTAGTCCGGGACTAGCGGGCTACAATGAGCAGTTCTTC,CASSPGLAGYNEQFF
TRBJ2-7,-,-,TRBV27,TGTGCCAGCAGTTTATTATCAGGGCTGAGCTCCTACGAGCAGTACTTC,CASSLLSGLSSYEQYF